This T cell receptor (beta chain) is from a study of T cells in narcolepsy (dated by TCRdb to about 2018). A note on the overall study: Healthy control donors were enrolled in the study alongside patients who had narcolepsy type 1 or type 2 (NT1, NT2). The study sought autoreactive T cells targeting hypocretin neuron self-antigens (hypocretin, TRIB2) in narcolepsy patients, using TCR Vbeta sequencing to track clonotypes in blood and CSF. General conclusions and limits of the study: Numbers of sequenced blood memory CD4+ clonotypes were comparable, averaging around 40,000 in patients and approximately 34,000 in controls. In plots comparing CSF and blood CD4+ T cell clonotypes from the same patient, HCRT-specific and TRIB2-specific autoreactive clonotypes were highlighted. Some blood memory CD4+ repertoires from patients and controls contained no sequences matching autoreactive T cell clones. According to the report, autoreactive clonotypes were detected serially in the blood of the same patients and of different patients, but not in healthy controls.

For TCR Vbeta sequencing, memory CD4+ T cells were sorted ex vivo from the peripheral blood of both healthy controls and narcolepsy patients. This clone turned up a few times. Its target antigen remains unknown. The sample holds no much larger clone one base away, and base qualities are not on file. The CDR3 runs 20 amino acids, cysteine and phenylalanine included. Of all the DNA, just the CDR3 is kept, 60 bases in frame from base 1. The junction carries 27 bases between V and J, which are trimmed by 4 bases and 1 base respectively. CDR1 SGHRS and CDR2 YFSETQ were looked up in the germline V gene. The method was the immunoSEQ multiplex PCR assay. The immuneACCESS repertoire file appears here via TCRdb, limited to in-frame rearrangements. These files lack a portion of the clones; in checked studies, under half of the deficit traces to unresolved V genes, and the cause of the others is not known. For this sample the table gives tens of thousands of clones, of which around 79% were detected only once. The ten largest make up 6% to 7% of the sample.

The chain uses TRBV5-1 and TRBJ2-4, with the D call perhaps TRBD1 or TRBD2, each one matching 7 bases. The specimen was memory (CD45RA-) CD4+ T cells from blood. According to the study, the label for this sample's cell subset or site signals: memory T cells sorted ex vivo from peripheral blood. This TCR was recovered from a human donor in good health. The CDR3 corresponds to CASSATPRGGFGGAKNIQYF. The nucleotide sequence is TGCGCCAGCAGCGCCACCCCCAGGGGGGGCTTTGGCGGGGCCAAAAACATTCAGTACTTC. The variable domain in full, with residues beyond the CDR3 obtained from the reference TRBV5-1 and TRBJ2-4 genes, is KAGVTQTPRYLIKTRGQQVTLSCSPISGHRSVSWYQQTPGQGLQFLFEYFSETQRNKGNFPGRFSGRQFSNSRSEMNVSTLELGDSALYLCASSATPRGGFGGAKNIQYFGAGTRLSVL.